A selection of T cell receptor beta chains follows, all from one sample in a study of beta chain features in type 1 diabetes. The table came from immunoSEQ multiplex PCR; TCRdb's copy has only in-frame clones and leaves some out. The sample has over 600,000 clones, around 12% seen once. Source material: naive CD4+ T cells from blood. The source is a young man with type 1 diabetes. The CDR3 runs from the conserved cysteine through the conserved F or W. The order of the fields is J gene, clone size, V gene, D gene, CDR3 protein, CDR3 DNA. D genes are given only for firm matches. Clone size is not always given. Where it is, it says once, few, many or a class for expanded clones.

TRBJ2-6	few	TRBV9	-	CASSVVGSGANVLTF	TGTGCCAGCAGCGTAGTGGGTTCCGGGGCCAACGTCCTGACTTTC
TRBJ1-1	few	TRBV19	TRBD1	CASSIGGQGRTEAFF	TGTGCCAGTAGTATAGGCGGACAGGGTCGCACTGAAGCTTTCTTT
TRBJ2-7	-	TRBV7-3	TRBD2	CASSAETSSEQYF	TGTGCCAGCAGCGCCGAGACTAGCAGCGAGCAGTACTTC
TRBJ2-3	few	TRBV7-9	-	CASSARPGTDTQYF	TGTGCCAGCAGCGCAAGACCAGGCACAGATACGCAGTATTTT
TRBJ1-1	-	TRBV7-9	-	CASSKTTGDMAFF	TGTGCCAGCAGCAAAACCACCGGGGACATGGCTTTCTTT
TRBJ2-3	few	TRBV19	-	CASSPPGRPDTQYF	TGTGCCAGTAGTCCTCCCGGGCGTCCAGATACGCAGTATTTT
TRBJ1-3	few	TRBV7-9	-	CASSLGVSGNTIYF	TGTGCCAGCAGCTTAGGAGTTTCTGGAAACACCATATATTTT
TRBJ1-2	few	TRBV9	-	CASSRRWGPGSGYTF	TGTGCCAGCAGCCGTAGGTGGGGGCCCGGTAGTGGCTACACCTTC
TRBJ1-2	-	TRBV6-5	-	CASSYSGGYGYTF	TGTGCCAGCAGTTACTCAGGGGGCTATGGCTACACCTTC
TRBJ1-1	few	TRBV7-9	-	CASSPVSGSLARRKAFF	TGTGCCAGCAGCCCAGTCTCTGGAAGCTTAGCCCGCAGGAAAGCTTTCTTT
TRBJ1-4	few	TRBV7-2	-	CASSSGGSTNEKLFF	TGTGCCAGCAGTTCCGGGGGATCAACTAATGAAAAACTGTTTTTT
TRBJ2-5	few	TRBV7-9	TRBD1	CASSFGTGRAQYF	TGTGCCAGCAGCTTCGGGACAGGTCGGGCCCAGTACTTC
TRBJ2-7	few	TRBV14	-	CASSQSYEQYF	TGTGCCAGCAGCCAATCCTACGAGCAGTACTTC
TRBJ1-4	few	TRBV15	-	CATSITQQANEKLFF	TGTGCCACCAGCATCACTCAACAGGCTAATGAAAAACTGTTTTTT
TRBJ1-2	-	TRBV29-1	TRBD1	CSVGRQGRGYTF	TGCAGCGTTGGAAGACAGGGGCGTGGCTACACCTTC
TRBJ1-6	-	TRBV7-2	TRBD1	CASSLATGNNSPLHF	TGTGCCAGCAGCTTAGCGACAGGGAATAATTCACCCCTCCACTTT
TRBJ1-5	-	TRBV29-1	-	CSVLWDFNQPQHF	TGCAGCGTCCTTTGGGATTTCAATCAGCCCCAGCATTTT
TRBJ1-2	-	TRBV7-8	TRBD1	CASSLGQGDGYTF	TGTGCCAGCAGCCTTGGACAGGGAGATGGCTACACCTTC
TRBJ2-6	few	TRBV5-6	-	CASSLGSHSGANVLTF	TGTGCCAGCAGCTTGGGCAGCCACTCTGGGGCCAACGTCCTGACTTTC
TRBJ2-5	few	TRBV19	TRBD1	CASSLPGTGTQETQYF	TGTGCCAGTAGTTTACCCGGGACAGGAACCCAAGAGACCCAGTACTTC
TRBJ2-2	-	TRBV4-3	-	CASSRQGVDTGELFF	TGCGCCAGCAGCCGCCAGGGCGTCGACACCGGGGAGCTGTTTTTT
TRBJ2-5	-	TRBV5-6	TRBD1	CASSRRTGSGQETQYF	TGTGCCAGCAGCAGAAGGACAGGGAGTGGGCAAGAGACCCAGTACTTC
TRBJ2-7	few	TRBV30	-	CAWSVGLFEQYF	TGTGCCTGGAGCGTGGGCTTATTCGAGCAGTACTTC
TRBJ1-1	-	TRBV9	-	CASSVGTLLPNTEAFF	TGTGCCAGCAGCGTAGGGACTTTACTACCGAACACTGAAGCTTTCTTT
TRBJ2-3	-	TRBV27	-	CASSSIGTTEVIDTQYF	TGTGCCAGCAGTTCGATCGGGACCACGGAGGTGATAGATACGCAGTATTTT
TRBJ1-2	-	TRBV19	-	CASSIGPNNYGYTF	TGTGCCAGTAGTATAGGTCCGAATAACTATGGCTACACCTTC
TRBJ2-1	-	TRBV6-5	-	CASSPRTFNNEQFF	TGTGCCAGCAGCCCAAGGACGTTTAACAATGAGCAGTTCTTC
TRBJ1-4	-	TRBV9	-	CASSPPLGGNEKLFF	TGTGCCAGCAGCCCCCCCCTAGGCGGTAATGAAAAACTGTTTTTT
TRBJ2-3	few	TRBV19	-	CASSIRYTSTDTQYF	TGTGCCAGTAGTATTCGGTATACTAGCACAGATACGCAGTATTTT
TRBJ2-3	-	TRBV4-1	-	CASSQNRADGDTQYF	TGCGCCAGCAGCCAAAACAGGGCAGATGGAGATACGCAGTATTTT
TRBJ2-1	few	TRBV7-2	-	CASSLVGRPRDEQFF	TGTGCCAGCAGCTTAGTTGGGCGGCCTAGAGATGAGCAGTTCTTC
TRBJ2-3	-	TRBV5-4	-	CASSFYGYSSTDTQYF	TGTGCCAGCAGCTTTTATGGGTACTCTAGCACAGATACGCAGTATTTT
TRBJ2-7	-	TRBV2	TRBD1	CASTQWTGAYEQYF	TGTGCCAGCACCCAATGGACAGGAGCCTACGAGCAGTACTTC
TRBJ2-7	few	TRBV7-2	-	CASSSKDGYEQYF	TGTGCCAGCAGCTCGAAGGACGGCTACGAGCAGTACTTC
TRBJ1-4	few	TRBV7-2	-	CASSLESVGKLFF	TGTGCCAGCAGCTTAGAATCGGTAGGAAAACTGTTTTTT
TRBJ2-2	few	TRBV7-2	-	CASAGQPNTGELFF	TGTGCCAGTGCGGGACAGCCGAACACCGGGGAGCTGTTTTTT
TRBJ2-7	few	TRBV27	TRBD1	CASSLGTATYEQYF	TGTGCCAGCAGTCTAGGGACAGCTACCTACGAGCAGTACTTC